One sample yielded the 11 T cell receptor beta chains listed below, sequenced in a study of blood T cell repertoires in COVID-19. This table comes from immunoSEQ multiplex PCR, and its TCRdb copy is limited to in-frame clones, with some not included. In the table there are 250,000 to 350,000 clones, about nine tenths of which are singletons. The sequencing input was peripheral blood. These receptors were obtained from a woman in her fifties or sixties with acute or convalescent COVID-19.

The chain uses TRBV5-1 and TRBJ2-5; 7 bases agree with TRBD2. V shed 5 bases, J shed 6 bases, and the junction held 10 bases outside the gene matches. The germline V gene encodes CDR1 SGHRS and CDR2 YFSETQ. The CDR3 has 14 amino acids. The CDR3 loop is CASSYAGDLQTQYF. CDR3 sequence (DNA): TGCGCCAGCAGTTACGCGGGGGACCTCCAGACCCAGTACTTC.

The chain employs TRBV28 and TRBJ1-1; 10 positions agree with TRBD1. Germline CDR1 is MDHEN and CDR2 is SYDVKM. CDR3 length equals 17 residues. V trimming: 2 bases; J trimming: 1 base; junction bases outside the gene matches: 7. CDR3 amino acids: CASSLRQGARGNTEAFF. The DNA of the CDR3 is TGTGCCAGCAGTTTAAGACAGGGGGCGCGTGGGAACACTGAAGCTTTCTTT. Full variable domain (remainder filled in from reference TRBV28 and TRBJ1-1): DVKVTQSSRYLVKRTGEKVFLECVQDMDHENMFWYRQDPGLGLRLIYFSYDVKMKEKGDIPEGYSVSREKKERFSLILESASTNQTSMYLCASSLRQGARGNTEAFFGQGTRLTVV.

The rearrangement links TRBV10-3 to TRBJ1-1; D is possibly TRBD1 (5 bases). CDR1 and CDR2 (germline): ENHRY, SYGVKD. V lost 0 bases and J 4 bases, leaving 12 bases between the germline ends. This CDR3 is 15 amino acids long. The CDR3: CAISESPVGGTEAFF. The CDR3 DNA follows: TGTGCCATCAGTGAGTCCCCGGTCGGGGGCACTGAAGCTTTCTTT.

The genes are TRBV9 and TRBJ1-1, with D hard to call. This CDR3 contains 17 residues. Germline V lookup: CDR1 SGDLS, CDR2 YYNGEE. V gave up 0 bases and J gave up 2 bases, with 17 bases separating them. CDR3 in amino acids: CASSVGAGKLSNTEAFF. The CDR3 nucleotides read TGTGCCAGCAGCGTAGGGGCAGGCAAACTGAGTAACACTGAAGCTTTCTTT.

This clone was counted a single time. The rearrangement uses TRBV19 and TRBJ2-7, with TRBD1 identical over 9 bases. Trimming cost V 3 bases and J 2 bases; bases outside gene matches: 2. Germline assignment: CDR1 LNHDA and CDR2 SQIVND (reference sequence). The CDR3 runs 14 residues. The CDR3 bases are TGTGCCAGTAGTATCCGGGACAGGGCCTACGAGCAGTACTTC. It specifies CASSIRDRAYEQYF.

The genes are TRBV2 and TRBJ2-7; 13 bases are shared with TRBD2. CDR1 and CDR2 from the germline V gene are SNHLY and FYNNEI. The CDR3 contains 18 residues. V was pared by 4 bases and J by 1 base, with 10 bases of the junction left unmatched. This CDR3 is CASSGGILAGGSSYEQYF. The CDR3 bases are TGTGCCAGCAGTGGGGGAATACTAGCGGGAGGGAGTTCCTACGAGCAGTACTTC.

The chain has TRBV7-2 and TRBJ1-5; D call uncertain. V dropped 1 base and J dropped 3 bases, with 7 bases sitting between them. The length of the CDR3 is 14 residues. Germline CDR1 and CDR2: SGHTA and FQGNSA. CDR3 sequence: CASSLVDFNQPQHF. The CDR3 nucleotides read TGTGCCAGCAGCTTAGTTGACTTCAATCAGCCCCAGCATTTT.

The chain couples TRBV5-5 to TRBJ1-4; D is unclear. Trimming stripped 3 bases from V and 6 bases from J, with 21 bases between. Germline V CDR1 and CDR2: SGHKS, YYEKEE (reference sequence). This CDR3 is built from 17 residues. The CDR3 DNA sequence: TGTGCCAGCAGCTCCCGCCCCTTGGATCAGGCAGATGAAAAACTGTTTTTT. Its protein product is CASSSRPLDQADEKLFF.

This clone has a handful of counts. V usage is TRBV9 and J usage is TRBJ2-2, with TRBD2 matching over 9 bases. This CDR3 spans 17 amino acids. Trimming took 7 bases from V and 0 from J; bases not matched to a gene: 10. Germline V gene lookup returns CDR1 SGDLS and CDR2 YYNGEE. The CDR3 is CASSIRGGRANTGELFF. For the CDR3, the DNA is TGTGCCAGCTCTATACGGGGCGGGAGGGCGAACACCGGGGAGCTGTTTTTT.

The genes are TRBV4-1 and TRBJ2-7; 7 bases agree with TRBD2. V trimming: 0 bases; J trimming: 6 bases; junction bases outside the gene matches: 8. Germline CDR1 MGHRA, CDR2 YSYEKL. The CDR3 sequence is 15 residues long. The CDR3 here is CASSQDFSGGGEQYF. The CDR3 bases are TGCGCCAGCAGCCAAGATTTTTCTGGGGGGGGCGAGCAGTACTTC.

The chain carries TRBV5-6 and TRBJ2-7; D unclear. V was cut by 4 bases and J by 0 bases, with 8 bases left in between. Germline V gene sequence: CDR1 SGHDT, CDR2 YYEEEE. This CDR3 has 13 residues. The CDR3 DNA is TGTGCCAGCAGCCCCGGGTTCTCCTACGAGCAGTACTTC. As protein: CASSPGFSYEQYF.